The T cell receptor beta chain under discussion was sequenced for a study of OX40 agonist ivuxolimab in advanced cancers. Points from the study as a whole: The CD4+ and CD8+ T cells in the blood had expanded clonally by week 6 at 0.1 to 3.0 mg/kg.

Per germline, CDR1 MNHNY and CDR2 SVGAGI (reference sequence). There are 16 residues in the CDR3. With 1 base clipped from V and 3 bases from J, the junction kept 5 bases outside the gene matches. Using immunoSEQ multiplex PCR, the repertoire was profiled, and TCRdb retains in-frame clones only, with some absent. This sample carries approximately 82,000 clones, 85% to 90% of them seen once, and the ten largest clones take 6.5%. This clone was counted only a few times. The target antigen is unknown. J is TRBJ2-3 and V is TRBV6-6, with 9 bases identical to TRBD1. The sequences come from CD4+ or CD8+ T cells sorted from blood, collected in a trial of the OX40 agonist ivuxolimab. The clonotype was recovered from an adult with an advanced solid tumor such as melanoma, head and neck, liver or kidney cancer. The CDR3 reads CASSYLNRGPTDTQYF. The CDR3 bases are TGTGCCAGCAGTTACTTAAACAGGGGGCCGACAGATACGCAGTATTTT.